This T cell receptor beta chain comes out of a study of T cell repertoires in cytomegalovirus infection. At least ten counts were recorded for this clonotype. TCRdb re-called the reads through MiXCR, storing one row per CDR3 protein. The sample lists about 360,000 distinct CDR3 sequences; less than 20% were seen once. The CDR3 contains 12 residues. Trimming took off 4 bases at V and 6 bases at J, with 7 bases between the two ends. The sample was PBMCs. The rearrangement links TRBV12-3 or TRBV12-4 to TRBJ1-5; D possibly corresponds to TRBD1 (5 bases). The receptor was isolated from a human donor in good health (CMV status not recorded). Some clones in this sample may be carry-over from other donors' samples. The CDR3 is CASSWGAQPQHF. In DNA, the CDR3 is TGTGCCAGCAGTTGGGGCGCTCAGCCCCAGCATTTT.